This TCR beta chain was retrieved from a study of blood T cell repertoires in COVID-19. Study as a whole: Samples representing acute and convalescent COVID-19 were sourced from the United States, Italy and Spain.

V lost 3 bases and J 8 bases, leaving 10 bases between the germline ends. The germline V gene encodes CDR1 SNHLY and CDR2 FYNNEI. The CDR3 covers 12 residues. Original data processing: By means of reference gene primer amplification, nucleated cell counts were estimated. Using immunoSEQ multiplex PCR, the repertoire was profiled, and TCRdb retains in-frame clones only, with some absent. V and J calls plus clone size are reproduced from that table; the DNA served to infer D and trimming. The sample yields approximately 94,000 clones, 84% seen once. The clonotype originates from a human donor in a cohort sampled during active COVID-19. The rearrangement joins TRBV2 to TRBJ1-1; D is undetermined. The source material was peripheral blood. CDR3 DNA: TGTGCCAGCAGTGATCTTTCGACAGAAGCTTTCTTT. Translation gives CASSDLSTEAFF.